This entry is about one TCR beta chain. The antigen remains undetermined. The assay was immunoSEQ multiplex PCR, and TCRdb's table has in-frame clones only and misses some. The sample includes some 8,600 clones, around 90% of them seen just once. The germline V gene has CDR1 MDHEN and CDR2 SYDVKM. The junction had 13 bases not matched to a gene; V was cut back by 2 bases and J by 9 bases. The CDR3 spans 16 residues. This record belongs to a study of chemoradiotherapy in HPV16-positive cancers. On the study more broadly: A couple of HPV16-positive patients' cells yielded candidate HPV-specific clones and common motifs.

Study results and caveats: Only a couple of HPV16-positive patients supplied the functional HPV-specificity definition. Candidate HPV-specific clones and E7-related TCR motifs grew in tumor during treatment.

The TCR sequence derives from a human donor with HPV-associated anogenital cancer. The genes are TRBV28 and TRBJ2-1; 7 bases map to TRBD2. The specimen comprised blood, sampled from a patient who underwent chemoradiotherapy. The CDR3 sequence is CASSLVPSGPMAEQFF. The CDR3 coding sequence is TGTGCCAGCAGTTTAGTGCCTAGCGGCCCAATGGCTGAGCAGTTCTTC.